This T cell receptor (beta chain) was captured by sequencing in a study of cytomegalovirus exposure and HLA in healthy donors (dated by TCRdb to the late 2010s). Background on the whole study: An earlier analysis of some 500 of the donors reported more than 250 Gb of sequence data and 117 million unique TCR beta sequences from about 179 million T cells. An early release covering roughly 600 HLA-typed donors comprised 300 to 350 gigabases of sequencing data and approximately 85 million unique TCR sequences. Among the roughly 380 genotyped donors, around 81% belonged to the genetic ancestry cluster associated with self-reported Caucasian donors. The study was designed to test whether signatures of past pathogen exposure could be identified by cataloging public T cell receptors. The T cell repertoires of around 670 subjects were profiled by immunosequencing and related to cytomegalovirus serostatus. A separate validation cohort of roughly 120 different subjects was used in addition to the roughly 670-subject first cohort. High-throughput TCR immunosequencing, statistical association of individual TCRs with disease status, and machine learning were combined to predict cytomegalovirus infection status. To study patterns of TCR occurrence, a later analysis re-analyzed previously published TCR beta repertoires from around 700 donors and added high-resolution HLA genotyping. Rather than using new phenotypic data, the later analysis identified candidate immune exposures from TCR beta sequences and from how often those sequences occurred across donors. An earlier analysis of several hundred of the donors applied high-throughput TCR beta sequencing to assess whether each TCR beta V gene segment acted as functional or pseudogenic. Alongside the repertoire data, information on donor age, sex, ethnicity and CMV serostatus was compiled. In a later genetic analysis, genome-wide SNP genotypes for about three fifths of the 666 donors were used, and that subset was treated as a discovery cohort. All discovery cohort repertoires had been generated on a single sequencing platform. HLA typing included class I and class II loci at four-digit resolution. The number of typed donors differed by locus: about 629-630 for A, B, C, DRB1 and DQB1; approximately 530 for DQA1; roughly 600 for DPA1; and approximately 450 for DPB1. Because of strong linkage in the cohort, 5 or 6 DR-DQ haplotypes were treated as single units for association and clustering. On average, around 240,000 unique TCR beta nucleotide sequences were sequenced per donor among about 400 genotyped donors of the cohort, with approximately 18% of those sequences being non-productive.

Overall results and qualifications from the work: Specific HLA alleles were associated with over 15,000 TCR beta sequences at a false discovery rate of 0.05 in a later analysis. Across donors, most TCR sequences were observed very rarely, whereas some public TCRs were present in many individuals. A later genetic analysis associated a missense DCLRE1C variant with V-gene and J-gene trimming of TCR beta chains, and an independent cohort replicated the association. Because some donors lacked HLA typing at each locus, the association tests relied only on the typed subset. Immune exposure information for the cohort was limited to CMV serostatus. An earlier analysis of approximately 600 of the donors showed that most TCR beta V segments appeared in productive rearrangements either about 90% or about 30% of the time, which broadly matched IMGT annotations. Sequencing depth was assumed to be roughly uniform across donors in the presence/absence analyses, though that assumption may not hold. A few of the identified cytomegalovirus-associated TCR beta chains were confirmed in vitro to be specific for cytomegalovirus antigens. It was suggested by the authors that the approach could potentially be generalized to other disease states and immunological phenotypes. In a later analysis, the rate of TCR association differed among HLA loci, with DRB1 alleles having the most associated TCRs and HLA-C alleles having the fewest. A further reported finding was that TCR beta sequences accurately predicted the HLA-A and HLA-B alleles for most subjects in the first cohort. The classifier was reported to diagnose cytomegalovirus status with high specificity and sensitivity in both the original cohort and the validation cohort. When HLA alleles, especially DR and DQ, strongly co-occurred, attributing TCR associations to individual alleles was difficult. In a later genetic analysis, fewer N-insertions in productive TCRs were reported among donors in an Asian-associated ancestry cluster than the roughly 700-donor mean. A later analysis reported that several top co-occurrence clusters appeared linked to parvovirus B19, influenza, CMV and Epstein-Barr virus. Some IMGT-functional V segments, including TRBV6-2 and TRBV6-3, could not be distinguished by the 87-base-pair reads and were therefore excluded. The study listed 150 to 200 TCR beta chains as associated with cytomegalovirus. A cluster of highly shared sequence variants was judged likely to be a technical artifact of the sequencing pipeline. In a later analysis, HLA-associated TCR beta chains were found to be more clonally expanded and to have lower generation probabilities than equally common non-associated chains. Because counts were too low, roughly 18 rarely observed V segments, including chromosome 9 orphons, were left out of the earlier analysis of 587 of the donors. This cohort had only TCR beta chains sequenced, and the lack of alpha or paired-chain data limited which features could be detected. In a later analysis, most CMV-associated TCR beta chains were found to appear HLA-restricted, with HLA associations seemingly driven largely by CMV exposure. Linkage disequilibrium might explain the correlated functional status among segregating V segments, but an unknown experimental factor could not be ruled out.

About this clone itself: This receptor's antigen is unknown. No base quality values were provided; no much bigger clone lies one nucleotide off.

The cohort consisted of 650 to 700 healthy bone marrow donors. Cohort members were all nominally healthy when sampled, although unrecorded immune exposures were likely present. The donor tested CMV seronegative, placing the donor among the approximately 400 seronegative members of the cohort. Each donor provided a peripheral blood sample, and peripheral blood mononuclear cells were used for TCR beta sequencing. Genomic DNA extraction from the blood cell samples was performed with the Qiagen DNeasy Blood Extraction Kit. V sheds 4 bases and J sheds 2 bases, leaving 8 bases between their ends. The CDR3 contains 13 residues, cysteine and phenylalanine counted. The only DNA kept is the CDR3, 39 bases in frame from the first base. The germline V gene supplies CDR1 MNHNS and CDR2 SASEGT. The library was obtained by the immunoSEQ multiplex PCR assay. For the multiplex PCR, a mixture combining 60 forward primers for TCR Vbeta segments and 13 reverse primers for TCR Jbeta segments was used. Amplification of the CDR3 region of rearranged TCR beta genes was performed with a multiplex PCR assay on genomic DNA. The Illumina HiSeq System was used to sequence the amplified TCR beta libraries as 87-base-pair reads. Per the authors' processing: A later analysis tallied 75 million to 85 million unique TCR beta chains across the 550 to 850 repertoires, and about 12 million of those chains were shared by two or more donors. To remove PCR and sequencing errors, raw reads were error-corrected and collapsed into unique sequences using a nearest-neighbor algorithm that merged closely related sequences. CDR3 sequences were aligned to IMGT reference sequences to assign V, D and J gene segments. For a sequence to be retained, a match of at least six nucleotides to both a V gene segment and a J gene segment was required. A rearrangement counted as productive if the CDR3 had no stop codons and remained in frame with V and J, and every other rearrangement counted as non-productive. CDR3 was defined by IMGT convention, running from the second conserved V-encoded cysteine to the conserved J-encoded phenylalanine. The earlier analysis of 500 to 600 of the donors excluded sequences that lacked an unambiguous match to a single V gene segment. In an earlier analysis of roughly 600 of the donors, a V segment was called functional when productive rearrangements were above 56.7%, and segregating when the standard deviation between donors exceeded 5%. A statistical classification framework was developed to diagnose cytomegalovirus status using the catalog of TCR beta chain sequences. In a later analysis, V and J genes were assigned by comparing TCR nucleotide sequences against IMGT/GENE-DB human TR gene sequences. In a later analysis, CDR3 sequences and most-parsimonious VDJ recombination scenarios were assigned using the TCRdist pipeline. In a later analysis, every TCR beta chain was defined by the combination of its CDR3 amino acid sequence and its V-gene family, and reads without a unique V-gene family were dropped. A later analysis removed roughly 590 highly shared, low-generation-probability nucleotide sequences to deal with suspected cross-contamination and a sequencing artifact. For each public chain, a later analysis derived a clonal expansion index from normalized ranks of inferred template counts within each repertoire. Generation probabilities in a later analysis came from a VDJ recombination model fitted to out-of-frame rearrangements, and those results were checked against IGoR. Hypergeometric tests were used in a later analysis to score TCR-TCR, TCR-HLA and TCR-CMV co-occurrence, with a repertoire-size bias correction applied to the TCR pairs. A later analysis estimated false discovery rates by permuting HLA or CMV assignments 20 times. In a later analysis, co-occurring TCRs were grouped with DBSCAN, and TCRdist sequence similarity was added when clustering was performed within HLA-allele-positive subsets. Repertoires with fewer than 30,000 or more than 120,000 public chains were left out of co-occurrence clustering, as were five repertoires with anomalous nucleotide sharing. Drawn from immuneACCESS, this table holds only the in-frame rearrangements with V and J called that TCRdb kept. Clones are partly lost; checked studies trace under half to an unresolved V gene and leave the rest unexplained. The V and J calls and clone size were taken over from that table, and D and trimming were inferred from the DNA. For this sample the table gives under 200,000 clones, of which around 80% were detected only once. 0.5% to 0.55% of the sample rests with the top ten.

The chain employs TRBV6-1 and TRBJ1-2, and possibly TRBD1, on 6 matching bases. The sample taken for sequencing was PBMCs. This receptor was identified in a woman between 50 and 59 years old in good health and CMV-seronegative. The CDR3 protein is CASSVTGNYGYTF. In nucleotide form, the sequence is TGTGCCAGCAGTGTAACAGGGAACTATGGCTACACCTTC.